This T cell receptor beta chain appears in the sequencing data of a study of T cells after yellow fever vaccination. Study details: Preparation used SMART-Seq v4 Ultra Low Input for the low-cell-number fractions. Points from the study as a whole: Most clones from primary vaccination were detected again post-booster (around 95% CD4, 88% CD8). The secondary response was weaker, and its peak arrived faster, on day 5 versus 15.

In the case of this clonotype: No antigen is known for it.

TCRdb passed the 5' RACE reads through MiXCR, listing each CDR3 protein once. The table shows around 600,000 distinct CDR3 sequences, with 9% to 15% occurring only once. This CDR3 contains 11 residues. The V end lost 11 bases, the J end lost 4 bases, and 11 bases lay between the germline ends. From germline, CDR1 is MNHEY and CDR2 SVGAGI. This receptor was obtained from a man aged 25-40 years who received the YFV17D yellow fever vaccine. The chain couples TRBV6-5 to TRBJ1-1, with D perhaps TRBD1 (5 bases). The sequencing here drew on PBMCs, taken on the day of the yellow fever booster vaccination. In nucleotides, the CDR3 is TGTGCCGCCCGGGGGGGCACTGAAGCTTTCTTT. Translation gives CAARGGTEAFF.